These 12 T cell receptor beta chains were all obtained from the same sample, sequenced in a study of blood T cell repertoires in COVID-19. Clones were sequenced by immunoSEQ multiplex PCR, and TCRdb holds only the in-frame ones, with some missing. The sample has approximately 140,000 clones; around four fifths are singletons. Material: peripheral blood. The receptors were sampled from a human donor in a cohort sampled during active COVID-19.

The chain is built from TRBV7-2 and TRBJ2-5; a possible D gene is TRBD2 (6 bases). V was shortened by 4 bases and J by 7 bases, with 25 bases between the two germline ends. The germline V gene has CDR1 SGHTA and CDR2 FQGNSA. The CDR3 has 17 amino acids. CDR3 DNA: TGTGCCAGCAGCTCCTCCGCGGGCCGGGGGAGAATCGGGACCCAGTACTTC. It is translated as CASSSSAGRGRIGTQYF.

The chain carries TRBV6-6 and TRBJ2-1, with TRBD2 identical over 8 bases. CDR1 is MNHNY and CDR2 is SVGAGI in the germline V gene (reference sequence). The ends lost 7 bases at V and 2 bases at J; junction bases unmatched: 4. This CDR3 is built from 14 residues. The CDR3 DNA reads TGTGCCAGCACGGGAGCGGGGGCCTACAATGAGCAGTTCTTC. Protein product: CASTGAGAYNEQFF.

The J gene is TRBJ1-4, the V gene TRBV9, with D unclear. The V gene lost 0 bases and the J gene lost 0 bases, with 9 bases spanning the gap. The CDR3 spans 16 residues. Germline CDR1 SGDLS, CDR2 YYNGEE. The CDR3 spells CASSVATEATNEKLFF. CDR3 sequence (DNA): TGTGCCAGCAGCGTAGCTACGGAGGCAACTAATGAAAAACTGTTTTTT.

The CDR3 spells CASSIRTGVGDTQYF. In DNA, the CDR3 is TGTGCCAGTAGCATAAGGACAGGGGTGGGAGATACGCAGTATTTT. This chain links TRBV19 with TRBJ2-3; 9 bases line up with TRBD1. With V trimmed by 6 bases and J by 5 bases, 9 bases remained unmatched. Germline CDR1 and CDR2: LNHDA and SQIVND (reference sequence). The CDR3 totals 15 residues.

This chain uses TRBV6-6 with TRBJ2-7; the match to TRBD2 covers 8 bases. Losses at the gene ends were 9 bases for V and 4 bases for J; bases not matched to a gene: 11. This CDR3 region has 14 residues. Germline assignment: CDR1 MNHNY and CDR2 SVGAGI (reference sequence). CDR3 region: CASSFAGGQYEQYF. CDR3 nucleotide sequence: TGTGCCAGTAGCTTTGCGGGGGGACAATACGAGCAGTACTTC.

The DNA for the CDR3 is TGTGCCAGCAGCTGGGGGCCCTACGAGCAGTACTTC. Translation: CASSWGPYEQYF. The rearrangement links TRBV28 to TRBJ2-7; TRBD1 is a possible D gene (6 bases). Between the trimmed V and J ends, which lost 6 bases and 2 bases, there was a span of 8 bases. The CDR3 length is 12 residues. Germline assignment: CDR1 MDHEN and CDR2 SYDVKM. Using reference TRBV28 and TRBJ2-7 for the parts outside the CDR3, the full variable domain is DVKVTQSSRYLVKRTGEKVFLECVQDMDHENMFWYRQDPGLGLRLIYFSYDVKMKEKGDIPEGYSVSREKKERFSLILESASTNQTSMYLCASSWGPYEQYFGPGTRLTVT.

The chain has TRBV9 and TRBJ1-2, with D hard to call. Germline loops: CDR1 SGDLS, CDR2 YYNGEE. The CDR3 sequence is 16 residues long. V was clipped by 0 bases and J by 4 bases, with 16 bases between them. The CDR3 nucleotides read TGTGCCAGCAGCGTAGACCCATTAAGAAGCCTCTATGGCTACACCTTC. The encoded protein is CASSVDPLRSLYGYTF.

V usage is TRBV7-6 and J usage is TRBJ1-4; D might be TRBD1 (6 bases). CDR1 and CDR2 from the germline V gene are SGHVS and FNYEAQ. The CDR3 is 15 residues long. V was clipped by 5 bases and J by 7 bases, with 17 bases between them. This CDR3 is CASSPGGGGGEKLFF. CDR3 coding DNA: TGTGCCAGCAGCCCCGGGGGAGGGGGAGGTGAAAAACTGTTTTTT.

V and J are TRBV18 and TRBJ2-2, with D tentatively TRBD1 (5 bases). Germline V gives CDR1 KGHSH, CDR2 LQKENI. Between the trimmed V and J ends, which lost 3 bases and 0 bases, there was a span of 11 bases. The CDR3 has 16 residues. This chain's CDR3 is CASSPGRGANTGELFF. DNA for the CDR3: TGTGCCAGCTCACCGGGTAGGGGCGCGAACACCGGGGAGCTGTTTTTT.

The CDR3 loop reads CASSLLSGGRYTGELFF. CDR3 nucleotide sequence: TGTGCCAGCAGTCTCCTTAGCGGGGGAAGGTACACCGGGGAGCTGTTTTTT. This chain uses TRBV27 with TRBJ2-2; 9 nucleotides agree with TRBD2. J gave up 3 bases and V 5 bases, and 10 bases lay outside the gene matches. The CDR3 consists of 17 residues. Germline CDR1 is MNHEY and CDR2 is SMNVEV (reference sequence).

As regards this clone: The identical CDR3 is also encoded by other nucleotide sequences in the sample. The chain links TRBV11-2 to TRBJ2-5, with D tentatively TRBD1 (6 bases). V was pared by 6 bases and J by 1 base, with 12 bases between. The CDR3 spans 14 residues. Germline CDR1 reads SGHAT; CDR2 reads FQNNGV. CDR3 protein: CASSPGQFQETQYF. The CDR3 DNA is TGTGCCAGCAGTCCAGGACAGTTCCAAGAGACCCAGTACTTC.

V gene TRBV5-5 combines with J gene TRBJ1-4; D not certain. Per the germline V gene, CDR1 is SGHKS and CDR2 is YYEKEE (reference sequence). There are 14 residues in the CDR3. The ends were cut back, 4 bases at V and 0 bases at J, with 7 bases in the middle. The CDR3 sequence is CASSPLSTNEKLFF. For the CDR3, the DNA is TGTGCCAGCAGCCCCCTATCAACTAATGAAAAACTGTTTTTT. Full variable domain (outside the CDR3, taken from reference TRBV5-5 and TRBJ1-4): DAGVTQSPTHLIKTRGQQVTLRCSPISGHKSVSWYQQVLGQGPQFIFQYYEKEERGRGNFPDRFSARQFPNYSSELNVNALLLGDSALYLCASSPLSTNEKLFFGSGTQLSVL.